Listed below are T cell receptor beta chains from one sample, sequenced in a study of blood T cell repertoires in COVID-19. Measured with immunoSEQ multiplex PCR; TCRdb has only the in-frame clones, and not every one. The data contain about 95,000 clones, around 81% of them singletons. The sequencing input was peripheral blood. These receptors were obtained from a man older than 75 with COVID-19, enrolled during active disease. CDR3s include the opening cysteine and the closing phenylalanine or tryptophan. A D gene is named only where the DNA matches it firmly. Only part of the rows carry a size: once, few, many, or a class if the clone is expanded.

V	size	D	J	DNA	CDR3
TRBV19	.	.	TRBJ1-1	TGTGCCAGTAGTACCCGACACCGAAACACTGAAGCTTTCTTT	CASSTRHRNTEAFF
TRBV5-5	few	.	TRBJ1-3	TGTGCCAGCAGCTGGGACTGGTACTCTGGAAACACCATATATTTT	CASSWDWYSGNTIYF
TRBV21-1	.	.	TRBJ2-3	TGTGCCAGCAGCATCGACCGGGAAGACGGTTTTATTGATACGCAGTATTTT	CASSIDREDGFIDTQYF
TRBV6-1	.	.	TRBJ2-7	TGTGCCAGCAGTGAATCCAGCGGAAGCTCCTACGAGCAGTACTTC	CASSESSGSSYEQYF
TRBV7-8	.	TRBD1	TRBJ1-5	TGTGCCAGCAGCTTAGTCAGGGGGCCACAGCCCCAGCATTTT	CASSLVRGPQPQHF
TRBV6-5	.	TRBD2	TRBJ2-1	TGTGCCAGCAGGCTAGCGGGAGTTAACAATGAGCAGTTCTTC	CASRLAGVNNEQFF
TRBV28	.	.	TRBJ1-6	TGTGCCAGCAGTCCCGCCAGCCAGGGTTCACCCCTCCACTTT	CASSPASQGSPLHF
TRBV7-3	.	.	TRBJ1-1	TGTGCCAGCAGCTTAACGGGGCCAGTAGGATACACTGAAGCTTTCTTT	CASSLTGPVGYTEAFF
TRBV11-2	.	TRBD1	TRBJ2-2	TGTGCCAGCAGCGTACAGGGGATGAACACCGGGGAGCTGTTTTTT	CASSVQGMNTGELFF
TRBV29-1	.	TRBD2	TRBJ2-3	TGCAGCGCCTCTGCCCGCACTAGCGGGAGGTCTGCAGATACGCAGTATTTT	CSASARTSGRSADTQYF
TRBV3-1/TRBV3-2	.	.	TRBJ1-3	TGTGCCAGCAGCCAACAACAGGGCTCTGGAAACACCATATATTTT	CASSQQQGSGNTIYF
TRBV7-3	.	TRBD1	TRBJ1-6	TGTGCCAGCAGCTTAAACAGGGGCCATTCACCCCTCCACTTT	CASSLNRGHSPLHF
TRBV10-3	.	TRBD1	TRBJ2-6	TGTGCCGCCAGCCCGGGACAGGGACACTCTGGGGCCAACGTCCTGACTTTC	CAASPGQGHSGANVLTF
TRBV28	.	TRBD1	TRBJ1-5	TGTGCCAGCAGCCAGACAGGGTTAAATCAGCCCCAGCATTTT	CASSQTGLNQPQHF
TRBV2	.	TRBD1	TRBJ2-7	TGTGCCAGCAATGGCAGGGGGCCCTCCTACGAGCAGTACTTC	CASNGRGPSYEQYF
TRBV19	.	.	TRBJ2-5	TGTGCCAGTAGTATGCCAGGGCTATGGGAGACCCAGTACTTC	CASSMPGLWETQYF
TRBV6-6	.	TRBD1	TRBJ2-2	TGTGCCAGCAGTCCCTCGGGGGGACAGGGGAACACCGGGGAGCTGTTTTTT	CASSPSGGQGNTGELFF
TRBV5-1	few	TRBD2	TRBJ2-7	TGCGCCAGCGCCCTACTAGCGGGAGTAAACTACGAGCAGTACTTC	CASALLAGVNYEQYF
TRBV7-2	.	.	TRBJ1-4	TGTGCCAGCAGCTTACTTTCCGGGGTGGGAGAAAAACTGTTTTTT	CASSLLSGVGEKLFF
TRBV2	.	TRBD1	TRBJ1-2	TGTGCCAGCAGGGCGACAGGGGCCTATGGCTACACCTTC	CASRATGAYGYTF
TRBV29-1	few	.	TRBJ2-5	TGCAGCGTTGATCAGGGGTACCAAGAGACCCAGTACTTC	CSVDQGYQETQYF
TRBV2	few	TRBD2	TRBJ2-7	TGTGCCAGCAGTGAACTAGCGGCCGCCTACGAGCAGTACTTC	CASSELAAAYEQYF
TRBV27	.	TRBD1	TRBJ1-2	TGTGCCAGCGGGGACAGCTTCTATGGCTACACCTTC	CASGDSFYGYTF
TRBV3-1/TRBV3-2	many	.	TRBJ1-2	TGTGCCAGCAGCCGGGGGCAAGCGGCAAACTATGGCTACACCTTC	CASSRGQAANYGYTF
TRBV10-3	once	TRBD1	TRBJ1-6	TGTGCCATCATGGGGACAGGGAATTCACCCCTCCACTTT	CAIMGTGNSPLHF
TRBV30	.	TRBD1	TRBJ2-5	TGTGCCTGGAGGCCCCGGACAGGACGCCAAGAGACCCAGTACTTC	CAWRPRTGRQETQYF
TRBV14	.	.	TRBJ2-7	TGTGCCAGCAGCCAGGAGGTGGGGTACGAGCAGTACTTC	CASSQEVGYEQYF
TRBV7-2	.	.	TRBJ2-6	TGTGCCAGCAGCGCCCTGCCGGGAGCGGGGGCCAACGTCCTGACTTTC	CASSALPGAGANVLTF
TRBV4-3	once	TRBD2	TRBJ2-7	TGCGCCAGCAGCCCCCAAGCAGGCGGGGGGATCTACGAGCAGTACTTC	CASSPQAGGGIYEQYF
TRBV6-5	.	.	TRBJ2-7	TGTGCCAGCACCAAGGACAGTTCCTACGAGCAGTACTTC	CASTKDSSYEQYF
TRBV7-8	.	TRBD1	TRBJ1-2	TGTGCCAGCAGCACGCCTCGGACAGGTGCCCCCGGGGATGGCTACACCTTC	CASSTPRTGAPGDGYTF
TRBV7-2	.	.	TRBJ2-3	TGTGCCAGCAGCTCCGGGGTTAACACAGATACGCAGTATTTT	CASSSGVNTDTQYF
TRBV7-3	.	TRBD1	TRBJ2-2	TGTGCCAGCAGCTTTATTGGGACAGTCAACACCGGGGAGCTGTTTTTT	CASSFIGTVNTGELFF
TRBV2	.	TRBD2	TRBJ2-1	TGTGCCAGCAGTTGGGAGGGCTCAACCTACAATGAGCAGTTCTTC	CASSWEGSTYNEQFF
TRBV10-1	.	TRBD1	TRBJ2-1	TGCGCCAGCAACCGGGACAGGGACAATGAGCAGTTCTTC	CASNRDRDNEQFF
TRBV27	.	TRBD2	TRBJ2-1	TGTGCCAGCAGTTCCTACTCTAGCGGGAGACGGAATGAGCAGTTCTTC	CASSSYSSGRRNEQFF
TRBV29-1	.	.	TRBJ1-2	TGCAGCGGATACAGGCATGGCTACACCTTC	CSGYRHGYTF
TRBV18	.	.	TRBJ2-5	TGTGCCAGCTCACCACCCGACAGACAAGAGACCCAGTACTTC	CASSPPDRQETQYF
TRBV2	.	.	TRBJ1-1	TGTGCCAGCAGTGGAATGGGCGGGTTGAGGACTGAAGCTTTCTTT	CASSGMGGLRTEAFF
TRBV5-5	.	TRBD1	TRBJ1-1	TGTGCCAGCAGCTTGGTACAGGGGGCCGTCAGCACTGAAGCTTTCTTT	CASSLVQGAVSTEAFF
TRBV5-4	.	TRBD2	TRBJ2-5	TGTGCCAGCTCTAGCGGGGGGGTTCGCGAGACCCAGTACTTC	CASSSGGVRETQYF
TRBV19	.	.	TRBJ1-3	TGTGCCAGTAGTAAGGTCTGGAGCTCTGGAAACACCATATATTTT	CASSKVWSSGNTIYF
TRBV6-2/TRBV6-3	.	.	TRBJ2-7	TGTGCCAGCAGTCTACTAAAGACAGGAAATAGGCCCTACGAGCAGTACTTC	CASSLLKTGNRPYEQYF